The clone carrying this T cell receptor (beta chain) was detected only a few times. Antigen: not known. Read coverage stops 3 residues before the CDR3 terminus; the germline J gene supplies the remainder. The record originates from a study of T cell clonality in common variable immunodeficiency. Study-level results: TCRbeta clonality was increased in CVID versus healthy controls. Repertoire-complication correlations in CVID were limited by patient heterogeneity.

Germline V gene sequence: CDR1 SGHTA, CDR2 FQGTGA. This CDR3 region has 16 residues. Caucasian heritage predominated among both patients and controls. Control and CVID samples contributed equal amounts of genomic DNA. Here immunoSEQ multiplex PCR was the method, and the copy in TCRdb shows in-frame clones only, minus some. Observed in the sample are about 52,000 clones, none of them singletons. The sample comprised peripheral blood mononuclear cells. The chain uses TRBV7-3 and TRBJ1-2, with D unclear. This TCR was recovered from a person aged 18-70 years in good health. Partial CDR3 DNA: TGTGCCAGCAGCTTATATGGTAGCGGGAGCACAGATACC. Translated, it gives CASSLYGSGSTDT. The whole CDR3 protein reads CASSLYGSGSTDTYTF.